This entry features one T cell receptor beta chain sequence. Its antigen specificity is not known. No clone much larger than this one lies a single base away; base qualities are absent. This sample was taken from a study of blood T cells in healthy people across ages (dated by TCRdb to the mid-2010s). With regard to the full study: In model experiments, roughly one uniquely barcoded TCR beta cDNA molecule per two T cells was captured by template switching. The study measured age-related changes in TCR beta repertoire diversity using deep sequencing normalized with unique cDNA molecular identifiers. The donors were split into four age groups: young (average around 17 years), middle-aged (about 40), aged (roughly 68) and long-lived (roughly 88). To avoid experimental bias, donors of different ages were distributed randomly across sequencing lanes. The study analyzed two additional independent replicas of 1 million unique cDNA reads from the same blood draw for two donors, one aged 18 to 30 and one aged 80 or older.

Libraries came from 5' RACE. The sequencer listed for this sample is Illumina HiSeq 2500. A second PCR of roughly 7 to 11 cycles was performed with a sample-barcoded 5' primer and a J-beta primer mix. A template-switch 5' adaptor carrying 12 random nucleotides introduced a unique molecular identifier onto each TCR beta cDNA molecule. Each sample yielded at least 3 million CDR3-containing paired-end reads. The Mint cDNA synthesis kit, primed by a TRBC-specific oligonucleotide, was used to synthesize first-strand cDNA from all RNA. Following uracil-DNA glycosylase treatment, a first 18-cycle PCR with universal primers M1SS and BC2_uni_R was performed on all cDNA. The authors' pipeline ran thus. Each sample was normalized by randomly selecting 1 million high-quality reads, each carrying a distinct molecular identifier. Instead of being binned into consensus sequences, reads that shared molecular identifiers were thrown out. MiTCR, with a Q25 quality threshold and the strictest error-elimination algorithm, was used for CDR3 identification, clonotype clustering and error correction. A nonparametric unseen species model with Euler transformation was used to estimate a lower bound on total TCR beta diversity. The raw public data were reprocessed by TCRdb itself: fastp quality trimming at Q25, MiXCR clonotype calling, in-frame beta chains only. Each CDR3 protein appears once, grouped with its most common genes and DNA. TCRdb's processing, not the authors', yielded these V and J calls. This sample holds about 830,000 distinct CDR3 sequences; 62% were observed only once. Roughly 26% of the sample rests with the top ten.

The full study reports these points: Compared with the aged group, more naive CD4+ T cells, fewer expanded clones and increased TCR diversity were shown by the long-lived group, suggesting age selection. As age increased, observed TCR beta diversity per million T cells dropped in a roughly linear way, and a significant reduction was already evident by age 40. Total diversity estimates from one million sequenced T cells were considered lower bounds and underestimates. The percentage of naive T cells measured by flow cytometry correlated strongly with observed TCR beta diversity. Since profiling was done on bulk unsorted PBMCs, naive and antigen-experienced compartments could not be conclusively compared. The CMV infection status of donors was not known, potentially confounding age-related changes in expanded clonotypes.

Via the germline V gene, CDR1 is SGHRS and CDR2 YFSETQ. Trimming at the junction amounts to 6 bases on V and 5 bases on J, and the germline ends lie 17 bases apart. Measured from the cysteine to the phenylalanine, the CDR3 is 14 residues long. Just CDR3 DNA is preserved here, 42 bases in frame from base 1. The approximately 39 donors, aged roughly 6 to 100 years, were systemically healthy Caucasian individuals from Russia. Each donor gave 8 to 10 milliliters of peripheral blood, collected into EDTA-treated Vacutainer tubes. PBMCs were isolated by Ficoll-Paque density-gradient centrifugation, with at least 6 million obtained per sample. Trizol reagent was used to extract total RNA from the PBMCs, yielding at least 6 micrograms per sample. The percentages of naive CD45RAhigh/CD27high T cells were determined by flow cytometry on a PBMC aliquot from every donor.

The rearranged chain carries TRBV5-1 and TRBJ2-5, and TRBD2 may be the D gene, going by 6 matching bases. This receptor was identified in a young man in good health. Material: blood. The bases read TGCGCCAGCAAATTTTCGGGGGTAGTTGAGACCCAGTACTTC. It specifies CASKFSGVVETQYF.